The 9 T cell receptor beta chains presented below share a single source sample, sequenced in a study of cytomegalovirus exposure and HLA in healthy donors. The PCR contained 60 Vbeta and 13 Jbeta primers. Measured with immunoSEQ multiplex PCR; TCRdb has only the in-frame clones, and not every one. The sample has more than 150,000 clones, around 80% seen once. Material: PBMCs. The receptors shown here come from a man aged 35-49 years in good health and CMV-seronegative.

This chain uses TRBV4-1 with TRBJ1-1; the match to TRBD1 covers 7 bases. The trim removed 4 bases at V and 1 base at J, leaving 6 bases unmatched. Germline V gene sequence: CDR1 MGHRA, CDR2 YSYEKL. This CDR3 is 15 amino acids long. The CDR3 here is CASSLTGFKNTEAFF. The CDR3 nucleotides read TGCGCCAGCAGCCTGACAGGGTTTAAGAACACTGAAGCTTTCTTT.

A single count supports this clone. The chain carries TRBV7-2 and TRBJ2-1; 16 positions agree with TRBD2. The CDR3 runs 18 residues. Germline V CDR1 and CDR2: SGHTA, FQGNSA. V lost 5 bases to trimming and J lost 6 bases; unmatched junction nucleotides: 10. The chain's CDR3 is CASSPKGTSGGASNEQFF. Here the CDR3 DNA reads TGTGCCAGCAGCCCGAAAGGGACTAGCGGGGGGGCCTCCAATGAGCAGTTCTTC.

The gene calls are TRBV19 and TRBJ1-5; no definite D call. This CDR3 is 15 amino acids long. Per the germline V gene, CDR1 is LNHDA and CDR2 is SQIVND (reference sequence). Trimming pared 3 bases from V and 2 bases from J, leaving 11 bases between. The CDR3: CASSIGGFGNQPQHF. For the CDR3, the DNA is TGTGCCAGTAGTATTGGCGGCTTTGGCAATCAGCCCCAGCATTTT.

The genes are TRBV11-2 and TRBJ1-5; perhaps TRBD1 as D (6 bases). V dropped 3 bases and J dropped 1 base, with 10 bases sitting between them. CDR1 SGHAT and CDR2 FQNNGV come from the germline V gene. The CDR3 totals 15 residues. The CDR3 spells CASSFTRGSNQPQHF. The CDR3, as DNA: TGTGCCAGCAGCTTCACGAGGGGGAGCAATCAGCCCCAGCATTTT.

J is TRBJ1-1 and V is TRBV15, with TRBD1 as a possible D gene (5 bases). Per germline, CDR1 LNHNV and CDR2 YYDKDF (reference sequence). Trimming stripped 0 bases from V and 7 bases from J, with 15 bases between. The CDR3 is 15 amino acids. In DNA form, the CDR3 reads TGTGCCACCAGCAGAGATCTAGGAGGGGCCGGTGAAGCTTTCTTT. It codes for CATSRDLGGAGEAFF.

The chain recombines TRBV28 with TRBJ1-1; maybe TRBD1 (5 bases). Germline CDR1 reads MDHEN; CDR2 reads SYDVKM. V gave up 2 bases and J gave up 4 bases, with 23 bases separating them. This CDR3 has 18 amino acids. The DNA of the CDR3 is TGTGCCAGCAGTTTAGAGTTGGTTGGGGGGGGTGGCGCCACTGAAGCTTTCTTT. Its translation: CASSLELVGGGGATEAFF.

Only a few counts were recorded for this clone. The chain uses TRBV11-3 and TRBJ2-7; 9 bases line up with TRBD1. With 5 bases clipped from V and 2 bases from J, the junction kept 7 bases outside the gene matches. This CDR3 comprises 15 residues. Looked up from germline, CDR1 is SGHNT and CDR2 is YENEEA. CDR3 in DNA: TGTGCCAGCAGCCCTTCGGACAGGGGAACCTACGAGCAGTACTTC. It encodes CASSPSDRGTYEQYF. Drawing the rest from reference TRBV11-3 and TRBJ2-7, the complete variable domain is EAGVVQSPRYKIIEKKQPVAFWCNPISGHNTLYWYLQNLGQGPELLIRYENEEAVDDSQLPKDRFSAERLKGVDSTLKIQPAELGDSAVYLCASSPSDRGTYEQYFGPGTRLTVT.

A single count supports this clone. The CDR3 reads CASSLAGGAEQPQHF. Written as DNA, the CDR3 is TGTGCCAGCAGCTTGGCCGGGGGGGCTGAGCAGCCCCAGCATTTT. The chain combines TRBV5-7 with TRBJ1-5; tentative D call: TRBD1 (6 bases). TRBV5-7 is treated as an ORF (open reading frame) with a function not yet certain. This CDR3 is 15 amino acids long. V gave up 0 bases and J gave up 7 bases, with 14 bases separating them.

This chain connects TRBV28 to TRBJ1-5, with a possible D match to TRBD1 (6 bases). Looked up from germline, CDR1 is MDHEN and CDR2 is SYDVKM. Deletions cut 4 bases from V and 5 bases from J, with 15 bases between. CDR3 length: 15 amino acids. CDR3 amino acids: CASSSGGQGHQPQHF. The CDR3 nucleotides are TGTGCCAGCAGTTCAGGCGGGCAGGGGCATCAGCCCCAGCATTTT.